This T cell receptor beta chain appears in the sequencing data of a study of T cells in tuberculosis. Study-level findings and limits: Smaller alpha distances in active tuberculosis partly reflected shorter CDR3-alpha lengths.

Assay: immunoSEQ multiplex PCR; the TCRdb copy retains only in-frame clones and omits some. The sample holds about 30,000 clones, approximately 93% seen once. The CDR3 covers 16 residues. Germline V gene sequence: CDR1 MNHEY, CDR2 SVGAGI. The V and J ends lost 4 bases and 8 bases, in that order; junction bases with no gene match: 16. Concerning this clone itself: The antigen is undetermined.

At study entry, adolescents had tuberculin skin tests and IGRA screening. On average about 100,000 T cells per donor were immunosequenced. The gene calls are TRBV6-5 and TRBJ1-2, with 7 bases that match TRBD1. The material sequenced was PBMCs. The clonotype was recovered from a donor under 30 with latent tuberculosis or without tuberculosis infection. CDR3 protein: CASSSGQVPPAFGYTF. Written as DNA, the CDR3 is TGTGCCAGCAGTTCCGGACAGGTCCCACCCGCGTTCGGCTACACCTTC.